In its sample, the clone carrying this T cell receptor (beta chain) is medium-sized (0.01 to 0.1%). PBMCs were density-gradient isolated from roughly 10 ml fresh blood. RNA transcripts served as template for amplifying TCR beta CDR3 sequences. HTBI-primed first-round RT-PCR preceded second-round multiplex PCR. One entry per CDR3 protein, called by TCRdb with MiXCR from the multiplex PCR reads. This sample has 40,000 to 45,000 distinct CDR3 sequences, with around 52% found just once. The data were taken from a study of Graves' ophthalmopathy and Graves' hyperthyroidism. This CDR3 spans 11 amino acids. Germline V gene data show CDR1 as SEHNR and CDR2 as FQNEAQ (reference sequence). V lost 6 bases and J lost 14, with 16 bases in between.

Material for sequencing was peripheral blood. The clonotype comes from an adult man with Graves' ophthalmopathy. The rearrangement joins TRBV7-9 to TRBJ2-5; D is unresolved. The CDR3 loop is CASSSGPGVYF. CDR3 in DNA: TGTGCCAGCAGTTCAGGACCAGGAGTATACTTC.